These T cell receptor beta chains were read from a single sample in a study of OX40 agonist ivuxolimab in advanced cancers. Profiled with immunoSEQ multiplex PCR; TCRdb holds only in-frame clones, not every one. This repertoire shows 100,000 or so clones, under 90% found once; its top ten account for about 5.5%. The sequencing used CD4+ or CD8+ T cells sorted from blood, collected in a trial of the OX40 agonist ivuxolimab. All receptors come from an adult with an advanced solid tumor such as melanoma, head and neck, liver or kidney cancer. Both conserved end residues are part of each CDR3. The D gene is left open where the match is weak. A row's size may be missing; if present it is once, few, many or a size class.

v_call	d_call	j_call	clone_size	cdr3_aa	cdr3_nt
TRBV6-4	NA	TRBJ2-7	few	CASSYPGQTYEQYF	TGTGCCAGCAGTTACCCAGGACAGACCTACGAGCAGTACTTC
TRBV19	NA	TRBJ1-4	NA	CASSAGRYNEKLFF	TGTGCCAGTAGTGCCGGACGGTATAATGAAAAACTGTTTTTT
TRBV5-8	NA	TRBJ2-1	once	CASSPSLRGQFF	TGTGCCAGCAGCCCAAGTTTGCGGGGGCAGTTCTTC
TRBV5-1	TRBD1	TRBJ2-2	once	CASNEQGGVGELFF	TGCGCCAGCAACGAACAGGGGGGAGTCGGGGAGCTGTTTTTT
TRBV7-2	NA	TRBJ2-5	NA	CASSLALSGRGQETQYF	TGTGCCAGCAGCTTAGCGCTTTCAGGCAGGGGACAAGAGACCCAGTACTTC
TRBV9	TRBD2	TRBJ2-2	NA	CASSTSSGGTGELFF	TGTGCCAGCAGCACCTCTAGCGGGGGGACCGGGGAGCTGTTTTTT
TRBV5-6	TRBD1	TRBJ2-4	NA	CASSPTTDRSKNIQYF	TGTGCCAGCAGCCCGACGACGGACAGGAGCAAAAACATTCAGTACTTC
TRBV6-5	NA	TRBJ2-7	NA	CASTNPQGSEQYF	TGTGCCAGCACCAACCCACAGGGATCCGAGCAGTACTTC
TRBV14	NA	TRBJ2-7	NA	CASSQDRILAGEQYF	TGTGCCAGCAGCCAAGATCGGATACTGGCTGGAGAGCAGTACTTC
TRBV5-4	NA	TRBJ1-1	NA	CASSEHLSLGNTEAFF	TGTGCCAGCAGCGAACACCTCAGCCTCGGAAACACTGAAGCTTTCTTT
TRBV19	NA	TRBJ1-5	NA	CASSNSLGPSQHF	TGTGCCAGTAGTAATTCTCTCGGTCCGTCCCAGCATTTT
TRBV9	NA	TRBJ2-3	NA	CASSVGGTDTQYF	TGTGCCAGCAGCGTAGGCGGCACAGATACGCAGTATTTT
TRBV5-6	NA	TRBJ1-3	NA	CASSAAGSGNTIYF	TGTGCCAGCAGCGCGGCGGGCTCTGGAAACACCATATATTTT